What follows are 24 T cell receptor beta chains derived from one specimen sequenced in a study of blood T cell repertoires in COVID-19. Libraries were prepared by immunoSEQ multiplex PCR; TCRdb keeps only in-frame clonotypes and omits some of them. Of roughly 250,000 clones listed, around 88% were seen once; the top ten hold 8.5% to 10%. Sequencing was done on a sample of peripheral blood. These receptors originate from a man aged 40-49 years with active or convalescent COVID-19.

The rearrangement uses TRBV29-1 and TRBJ1-2; D is uncertain. Germline assignment: CDR1 SQVTM and CDR2 ANQGSEA. The CDR3 has 11 residues. V lost 7 bases to trimming and J lost 1 base, with 7 bases between them. The CDR3 DNA reads as TGCAGCGGGACTTTTAACTATGGCTACACCTTC. As protein: CSGTFNYGYTF.

The J gene is TRBJ2-5, the V gene TRBV9; TRBD2 matches at 8 bases. The CDR3 runs 17 residues. From germline, CDR1 is SGDLS and CDR2 YYNGEE. The junction had 12 bases not matched to a gene; V was cut back by 4 bases and J by 1 base. CDR3 sequence: CASSPHSWGTSQETQYF. CDR3 bases: TGTGCCAGCAGCCCTCACTCGTGGGGGACTAGCCAAGAGACCCAGTACTTC.

This clone was detected only a few times. The rearrangement joins TRBV4-1 to TRBJ2-7; 9 bases align to TRBD1. The V gene's germline CDR1 is MGHRA and CDR2 YSYEKL. V gave up 1 base and J gave up 2 bases; unmatched junction bases: 6. CDR3 length: 16 amino acids. The CDR3 protein is CASSQGANRGPYEQYF. The CDR3 DNA sequence: TGCGCCAGCAGCCAAGGTGCGAACAGGGGGCCCTACGAGCAGTACTTC.

This clone showed up just a few times. V gene TRBV19 combines with J gene TRBJ1-2, with 12 bases that match TRBD1. After removal of 10 bases from V and 8 bases from J, the junction contained 11 bases not matched to a gene. The CDR3 spans 14 residues. The V gene's germline CDR1 is LNHDA and CDR2 SQIVND (reference sequence). The CDR3 DNA is TGTGCCACGACTGGGACAGGGGGCGCGGAGGGCTACACCTTC. It codes for CATTGTGGAEGYTF.

The CDR3 region has the DNA TGTGCCAGTAGTATAGGACAGGTGGGCAATGAGCAGTTCTTC. This encodes CASSIGQVGNEQFF. The rearrangement links TRBV19 to TRBJ2-1; possibly TRBD1 for D (6 bases). The germline V and J ends were trimmed by 1 base and 6 bases, with 10 bases remaining between them. The CDR3 has 14 amino acids. In germline, CDR1 is LNHDA, CDR2 SQIVND (reference sequence). The full variable domain, its missing parts supplied by reference TRBV19 and TRBJ2-1, is DGGITQSPKYLFRKEGQNVTLSCEQNLNHDAMYWYRQDPGQGLRLIYYSQIVNDFQKGDIAEGYSVSREKKESFPLTVTSAQKNPTAFYLCASSIGQVGNEQFFGPGTRLTVL.

The chain uses TRBV14 and TRBJ2-5; TRBD2 matches at 8 bases. Germline CDR1 and CDR2: SGHDN and FVKESK. J gave up 2 bases and V 8 bases, and 10 bases lay outside the gene matches. This CDR3 spans 15 amino acids. This chain's CDR3 is CASGPLAGGQETQYF. DNA for the CDR3: TGTGCCAGCGGCCCCTTGGCGGGGGGACAAGAGACCCAGTACTTC.

In this sample, this clone turned up once. This rearrangement joins TRBV10-3 to TRBJ1-1, with D uncertain. The CDR3 length is 15 residues. The germline V and J ends were trimmed by 4 bases and 1 base, with 13 bases remaining between them. Looked up from germline, CDR1 is ENHRY and CDR2 is SYGVKD. The CDR3 DNA sequence: TGTGCCATCAGTGGAGGGTTGGAGGGGAACACTGAAGCTTTCTTT. It is translated as CAISGGLEGNTEAFF.

V and J are TRBV4-3 and TRBJ1-6; unclear D gene. The V gene lost 2 bases and the J gene lost 8 bases, with 13 bases spanning the gap. Germline CDR1 LGHNA, CDR2 YSLEER. The CDR3 runs 15 residues. CDR3: CASSQSNTWYSPLHF. In DNA form, the CDR3 reads TGCGCCAGCAGCCAATCGAATACTTGGTATTCACCCCTCCACTTT.

Only one count was recorded for this clone. This chain uses TRBV14 with TRBJ2-2, with 7 bases matching TRBD2. J was trimmed by 4 bases and V by 4 bases; bases with no gene match: 6. Germline-derived CDR1 and CDR2 are SGHDN and FVKESK. The CDR3 length is 15 residues. DNA for the CDR3: TGTGCCAGCAGCCGGGCGGGAGCAAGCACCGGGGAGCTGTTTTTT. Protein product: CASSRAGASTGELFF.

The count of this clone is one. V gene TRBV30 combines with J gene TRBJ1-4; the match to TRBD1 covers 7 bases. Germline assignment: CDR1 GTSNPN and CDR2 SVGIG (reference sequence). The length of the CDR3 is 14 residues. V dropped 3 bases and J dropped 4; count of bases not matched to a gene: 5. The CDR3 region is CAWSAGQINEKLFF. Written as DNA, the CDR3 is TGTGCCTGGAGCGCGGGACAGATTAATGAAAAACTGTTTTTT. Full variable domain (remainder filled in from reference TRBV30 and TRBJ1-4): SQTIHQWPATLVQPVGSPLSLECTVEGTSNPNLYWYRQAAGRGLQLLFYSVGIGQISSEVPQNLSASRPQDRQFILSSKKLLLSDSGFYLCAWSAGQINEKLFFGSGTQLSVL.

The chain joins TRBV7-9 to TRBJ1-2; D gene ambiguous. Germline V lookup: CDR1 SEHNR, CDR2 FQNEAQ (reference sequence). Trimming stripped 4 bases from V and 7 bases from J, with 10 bases between. CDR3 length: 12 amino acids. CDR3 DNA sequence: TGTGCCAGCAGCTACCAGGAGGGTGGCTACACCTTC. Its translation is CASSYQEGGYTF.

The rearrangement uses TRBV24-1 and TRBJ2-5, with 9 bases fitting TRBD1. Germline trimming cut 1 base from V and 5 bases from J; bases unmatched to any gene: 4. The germline V gene encodes CDR1 KGHDR and CDR2 SFDVKD. There are 15 residues in the CDR3. DNA of the CDR3: TGTGCCACCAGTGATTTACAGGGGGCATCGGAGACCCAGTACTTC. Translated: CATSDLQGASETQYF.

This sequence joins TRBV19 and TRBJ2-7, with unresolved D. CDR1 is LNHDA and CDR2 is SQIVND in the germline V gene (reference sequence). Trimming left V 1 base short and J 9 bases short, with 13 bases between. The CDR3 loop spans 13 amino acids. CDR3 in DNA: TGTGCCAGTAGTATAGCCAACAGACCCGGGCAGTACTTC. Protein product: CASSIANRPGQYF.

V and J are TRBV4-1 and TRBJ1-1; 11 nucleotides line up with TRBD1. V lost 4 bases and J lost 6; bases outside the gene matches: 4. This CDR3 has 14 residues. CDR1 MGHRA and CDR2 YSYEKL come from the germline V gene. CDR3 protein: CASSRGQGVAEAFF. The CDR3 nucleotides read TGCGCCAGCAGCCGGGGACAGGGGGTAGCTGAAGCTTTCTTT.

The chain recombines TRBV30 with TRBJ1-1, with 8 positions matching TRBD1. The trim removed 7 bases at V and 4 bases at J, leaving 8 bases unmatched. This CDR3 has 13 residues. Germline CDR1 and CDR2: GTSNPN and SVGIG (reference sequence). Written as DNA, the CDR3 is TGTGCCTCCTACAGGGGGGGAGGCACTGAAGCTTTCTTT. Translation: CASYRGGGTEAFF. The whole variable domain, remainder taken from reference TRBV30 and TRBJ1-1, is SQTIHQWPATLVQPVGSPLSLECTVEGTSNPNLYWYRQAAGRGLQLLFYSVGIGQISSEVPQNLSASRPQDRQFILSSKKLLLSDSGFYLCASYRGGGTEAFFGQGTRLTVV.

The chain has TRBV20-1 and TRBJ1-2; D ambiguous. Looked up from germline, CDR1 is DFQATT and CDR2 is SNEGSKA (reference sequence). The CDR3 sequence is 11 residues long. In DNA, the CDR3 is TGCAGGGTACGACGGGAAGGTGGCTACACCTTC. Protein sequence: CRVRREGGYTF.

This chain connects TRBV25-1 to TRBJ2-4; D may be TRBD1 (6 bases). Germline-derived CDR1 and CDR2 are MGHDK and SYGVNS. The CDR3 spans 15 residues. The V and J ends lost 3 bases and 8 bases respectively, with 17 bases between them. CDR3: CASSDVMAGVDIQYF. The CDR3 region has the DNA TGTGCCAGCAGTGATGTGATGGCAGGGGTAGACATTCAGTACTTC.

The V call is TRBV15, the J call TRBJ2-6; 7 bases fit TRBD2. Unmatched junction bases numbered 7, after V lost 0 bases and J lost 2 bases. The CDR3 has 18 residues. Germline V gene lookup returns CDR1 LNHNV and CDR2 YYDKDF (reference sequence). The CDR3 sequence is CATSREAQGGPGANVLTF. The CDR3 DNA reads as TGTGCCACCAGCAGAGAGGCCCAGGGAGGGCCTGGGGCCAACGTCCTGACTTTC.

V usage is TRBV5-1 and J usage is TRBJ2-2; weak D call: TRBD2 (6 bases). CDR3 length: 14 amino acids. V was trimmed by 6 bases and J by 6 bases, leaving 15 bases between them. Germline values: CDR1 SGHRS, CDR2 YFSETQ. The CDR3, as DNA: TGCGCCAGCACTATCGGAGGGATATCCGGGGAGCTGTTTTTT. It is translated as CASTIGGISGELFF.

This rearrangement joins TRBV5-1 to TRBJ2-1; TRBD1 aligns across 7 bases. This CDR3 region has 15 residues. Trimming took 0 bases from V and 6 from J; bases not matched to a gene: 6. The V gene's germline CDR1 is SGHRS and CDR2 YFSETQ. Here the CDR3 reads CASSLGGQSINEQFF. CDR3 in DNA: TGCGCCAGCAGCTTGGGGGGACAGTCTATCAATGAGCAGTTCTTC.

The chain links TRBV19 to TRBJ2-1; TRBD2 agrees at 7 bases. The CDR3 loop spans 17 amino acids. CDR1 is LNHDA, CDR2 SQIVND, per germline (reference sequence). With V trimmed by 3 bases and J by 3 bases, 11 bases remained unmatched. CDR3: CASSISLELADYNEQFF. Written as DNA, the CDR3 is TGTGCCAGTAGTATCTCCCTGGAGCTAGCGGACTACAATGAGCAGTTCTTC.

This clone was recorded a few times. V gene TRBV24-1 combines with J gene TRBJ2-1; 8 bases match TRBD2. This CDR3 region has 14 residues. With V trimmed by 12 bases and J by 7 bases, 13 bases remained unmatched. CDR1 and CDR2 (germline): KGHDR, SFDVKD. The DNA of the CDR3 is TGTGCCCCCGAGGGCGGGAGGACGCTTAATGAGCAGTTCTTC. Protein product: CAPEGGRTLNEQFF.

The chain is built from TRBV7-8 and TRBJ2-7, with 7 nucleotides matching TRBD1. The CDR3 runs 18 residues. Losses at the gene ends were 1 base for V and 0 bases for J; bases not matched to a gene: 12. Per germline, CDR1 SGHVS and CDR2 FQNEAQ. The CDR3 is CASSLGGRTGWSSYEQYF. The DNA for the CDR3 is TGTGCCAGCAGCTTAGGTGGTCGGACAGGATGGAGCTCCTACGAGCAGTACTTC. Drawing the rest from reference TRBV7-8 and TRBJ2-7, the complete variable domain is GAGVSQSPRYKVAKRGQDVALRCDPISGHVSLFWYQQALGQGPEFLTYFQNEAQLDKSGLPSDRFFAERPEGSVSTLKIQRTQQEDSAVYLCASSLGGRTGWSSYEQYFGPGTRLTVT.

The rearrangement links TRBV3-1 (or the pseudogene TRBV3-2) to TRBJ1-1, with a weak D call TRBD1 (5 bases). Germline V gene lookup returns CDR1 LGHDT and CDR2 YNNKEL (reference sequence). The V end lost 4 bases, the J end lost 1 base, and 10 bases lay between the germline ends. This CDR3 spans 14 amino acids. CDR3 amino acids: CASSPRAGNTEAFF. CDR3 in DNA: TGTGCCAGCAGCCCCAGGGCAGGGAACACTGAAGCTTTCTTT.